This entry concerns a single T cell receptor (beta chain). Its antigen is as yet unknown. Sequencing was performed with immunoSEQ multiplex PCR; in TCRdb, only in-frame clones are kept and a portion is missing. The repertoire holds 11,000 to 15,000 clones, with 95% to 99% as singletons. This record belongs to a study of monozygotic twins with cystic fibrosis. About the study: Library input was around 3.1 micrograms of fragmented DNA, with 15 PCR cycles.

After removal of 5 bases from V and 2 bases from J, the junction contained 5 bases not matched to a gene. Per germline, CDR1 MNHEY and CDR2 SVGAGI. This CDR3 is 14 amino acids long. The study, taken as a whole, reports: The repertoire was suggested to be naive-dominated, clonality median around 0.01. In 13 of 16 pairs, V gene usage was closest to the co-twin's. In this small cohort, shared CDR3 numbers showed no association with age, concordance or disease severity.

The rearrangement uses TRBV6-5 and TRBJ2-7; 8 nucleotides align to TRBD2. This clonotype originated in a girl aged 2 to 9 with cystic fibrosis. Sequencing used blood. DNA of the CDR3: TGTGCCAGCAGTGTAGCGGGAATGCCCTACGAGCAGTACTTC. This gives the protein CASSVAGMPYEQYF.